This T cell receptor beta chain was recorded in a study of cytomegalovirus exposure and HLA in healthy donors. General study results and limits: With later analysis, a missense DCLRE1C variant became linked to TCR beta V- and J-gene trimming. A later analysis by the authors found several of the most significant clusters apparently linked to common viral pathogens. Cytomegalovirus status was reportedly diagnosed by the classifier with high specificity and sensitivity.

60 Vbeta and 13 Jbeta primers were used in PCR. Assay: immunoSEQ multiplex PCR; the TCRdb copy retains only in-frame clones and omits some. This repertoire shows around 150,000 clones, nearly 80% found once; its top ten account for roughly 9%. Points on this clone: Its target is unknown.

The sequence derives from a man younger than 35 in good health and CMV-seropositive. The sequenced sample consisted of PBMCs.

CDR3 region: CASSVDRVGNTIYF. CDR3 nucleotide sequence: TGTGCCAGCAGCGTTGACAGGGTTGGAAACACCATATATTTT. This sequence joins TRBV11-1 and TRBJ1-3; TRBD1 matches at 7 bases. Germline CDR1 is SGHAT and CDR2 is FQDESV (reference sequence). This CDR3 region has 14 residues. V shed 5 bases, J shed 3 bases, and the junction held 4 bases outside the gene matches.